Each of the 21 T cell receptor beta chains below was sequenced from the same sample in a study of T cell responses to AZD1222 COVID-19 vaccine. Produced via immunoSEQ multiplex PCR; TCRdb's table is partial and in-frame only. The top ten clones hold roughly 4.5% of a sample with 90,000 to 150,000 clones, approximately 90% of them seen once. The starting material was peripheral blood, obtained on day 0 of AZD1222 vaccination. Receptors were obtained from an adult in good health.

This clone was counted a single time. V is TRBV27 and J is TRBJ2-3, with 11 bases lining up with TRBD2. The germline CDR1 and CDR2 sequences are MNHEY and SMNVEV (reference sequence). The CDR3 totals 15 residues. V was clipped by 4 bases and J by 7 bases; unmatched bases: 7. This chain's CDR3 is CASSSPTSGENTQYF. The CDR3 DNA sequence: TGTGCCAGCAGTTCCCCGACTAGCGGGGAGAATACGCAGTATTTT.

This clone came up once. The chain joins TRBV2 to TRBJ2-1, with D possibly being TRBD1 (6 bases). V was cut by 7 bases and J by 7 bases, with 20 bases left in between. Germline V gene lookup returns CDR1 SNHLY and CDR2 FYNNEI. The CDR3 length is 15 residues. CDR3 in DNA: TGTGCCAGCAAAGAGGACAGTCCCAAGGGGAATGAGCAGTTCTTC. Protein: CASKEDSPKGNEQFF.

The chain couples TRBV2 to TRBJ1-5, with 10 bases fitting TRBD1. Per germline, CDR1 SNHLY and CDR2 FYNNEI. The CDR3 covers 15 residues. The trim removed 6 bases at V and 7 bases at J, leaving 9 bases unmatched. The CDR3 region is CASRLRQGALQPQHF. Here the CDR3 DNA reads TGTGCCAGCAGGCTCAGACAGGGGGCATTGCAGCCCCAGCATTTT. Full variable domain (remainder filled in from reference TRBV2 and TRBJ1-5): EPEVTQTPSHQVTQMGQEVILRCVPISNHLYFYWYRQILGQKVEFLVSFYNNEISEKSEIFDDQFSVERPDGSNFTLKIRSTKLEDSAMYFCASRLRQGALQPQHFGDGTRLSIL.

This chain joins TRBV11-3 and TRBJ1-3; possible D gene TRBD1, 6 bases. This CDR3 spans 19 amino acids. Trimming left V 2 bases short and J 3 bases short, with 23 bases between. Germline CDR1 reads SGHNT; CDR2 reads YENEEA. The chain's CDR3 is CASSLKEGKGRGLGNTIYF. CDR3 nucleotides: TGTGCCAGCAGCTTAAAAGAAGGTAAGGGCAGGGGACTTGGAAACACCATATATTTT.

The rearrangement links TRBV28 to TRBJ1-1; perhaps TRBD1 as D (6 bases). Germline V gene data show CDR1 as MDHEN and CDR2 as SYDVKM. V was clipped by 6 bases and J by 5 bases, with 19 bases between them. This CDR3 region has 15 residues. The CDR3 DNA reads TGTGCCAGCAGAAGGTTAGGAGGGGGAAGGACTGAAGCTTTCTTT. The encoded protein is CASRRLGGGRTEAFF.

The chain recombines TRBV24-1 with TRBJ2-7, with a tentative D call TRBD1 (6 bases). The germline CDR1 and CDR2 sequences are KGHDR and SFDVKD. The CDR3 loop spans 15 amino acids. V lost 1 base, J lost 5 bases, and 14 bases lay in between. In nucleotides, the CDR3 is TGTGCCACCAGTGATTTAGAACAGGGTATTGACGAGCAGTACTTC. Translating it yields CATSDLEQGIDEQYF.

The gene calls are TRBV29-1 and TRBJ1-2, with D possibly matching TRBD1 (6 bases). The CDR3 consists of 12 residues. Germline CDR1 is SQVTM and CDR2 is ANQGSEA. Deletions cut 7 bases from V and 4 bases from J, with 13 bases between. The CDR3 sequence is CSAKGDTYGYTF. CDR3 sequence (DNA): TGCAGCGCCAAGGGGGACACCTATGGCTACACCTTC.

The chain carries TRBV7-6 and TRBJ2-1; 10 nucleotides align to TRBD2. This CDR3 has 17 amino acids. The germline V gene has CDR1 SGHVS and CDR2 FNYEAQ. The J segment lost 2 bases and the V segment lost 1 base, leaving 5 bases of the junction unmatched. The CDR3 reads CASSLVLTSGPYNEQFF. In nucleotides, the CDR3 is TGTGCCAGCAGCTTAGTTCTGACTAGCGGGCCCTACAATGAGCAGTTCTTC.

The chain combines TRBV7-8 with TRBJ2-3, with D possibly being TRBD2 (6 bases). The CDR3 contains 14 residues. CDR1 is SGHVS, CDR2 FQNEAQ, per germline. Trimming stripped 5 bases from V and 4 bases from J, with 13 bases between. The CDR3 region is CASSRRLVADTQYF. The CDR3 bases are TGTGCCAGCAGCCGCCGACTAGTCGCAGATACGCAGTATTTT.

This clone was recorded only once. V is TRBV14 and J is TRBJ2-2, with D perhaps matching TRBD2 (6 bases). The CDR3 runs 13 residues. Deletions cut 6 bases from V and 4 bases from J, with 9 bases between. In germline, CDR1 is SGHDN, CDR2 FVKESK. This chain's CDR3 is CASRVGGTGELFF. The CDR3 nucleotides read TGTGCCAGCAGAGTGGGGGGCACCGGGGAGCTGTTTTTT.

The rearrangement uses TRBV11-1 and TRBJ1-1, with unresolved D. The CDR3 has 14 residues. CDR1 is SGHAT and CDR2 is FQDESV in the germline V gene (reference sequence). Trimming left V 1 base short and J 1 base short, with 7 bases between. CDR3 amino acids: CASSLVGWNTEAFF. The CDR3, as DNA: TGTGCCAGCAGCTTAGTCGGGTGGAACACTGAAGCTTTCTTT. Complete variable domain (other parts from reference TRBV11-1 and TRBJ1-1): EAEVAQSPRYKITEKSQAVAFWCDPISGHATLYWYRQILGQGPELLVQFQDESVVDDSQLPKDRFSAERLKGVDSTLKIQPAELGDSAMYLCASSLVGWNTEAFFGQGTRLTVV.

The chain is built from TRBV14 and TRBJ2-7; D might be TRBD1 or TRBD2, each matching 5 bases. The CDR3 consists of 17 residues. With 1 base removed from V and 7 bases from J, the gap between germline ends came to 23 bases. Germline V CDR1 and CDR2: SGHDN, FVKESK. The CDR3 nucleotides read TGTGCCAGCAGCCAAGTTGATAAATTTGGGACGTCTGAGGAGCAGTACTTC. Translating it yields CASSQVDKFGTSEEQYF. The entire variable domain, with the rest obtained from reference TRBV14 and TRBJ2-7, is as follows: EAGVTQFPSHSVIEKGQTVTLRCDPISGHDNLYWYRRVMGKEIKFLLHFVKESKQDESGMPNNRFLAERTGGTYSTLKVQPAELEDSGVYFCASSQVDKFGTSEEQYFGPGTRLTVT.

The rearrangement joins TRBV28 to TRBJ2-1; the D call may be TRBD1 or TRBD2 (5 bases each). V was shortened by 4 bases and J by 7 bases, with 14 bases between the two germline ends. The CDR3 has 14 residues. Germline V gene data show CDR1 as MDHEN and CDR2 as SYDVKM. CDR3 in DNA: TGTGCCAGCAGTTCCGGGACCACACGGAATGAGCAGTTCTTC. Translated, it gives CASSSGTTRNEQFF.

The J gene is TRBJ1-2, the V gene TRBV19; D not resolved. From germline, CDR1 is LNHDA and CDR2 SQIVND (reference sequence). Trimming removed 6 bases at V and 9 bases at J, with 14 bases between. This CDR3 spans 12 amino acids. As DNA, the CDR3 is TGTGCCAGTAGCTTAGAAGGGCGGAGCTACACCTTC. This gives the protein CASSLEGRSYTF. Based on the CDR3 plus reference TRBV19 and TRBJ1-2, the full variable domain is DGGITQSPKYLFRKEGQNVTLSCEQNLNHDAMYWYRQDPGQGLRLIYYSQIVNDFQKGDIAEGYSVSREKKESFPLTVTSAQKNPTAFYLCASSLEGRSYTFGSGTRLTVV.

V usage is TRBV11-2 and J usage is TRBJ1-3; D uncertain. Looked up from germline, CDR1 is SGHAT and CDR2 is FQNNGV. Trimming took 5 bases from V and 0 from J, leaving 11 bases between them. The CDR3 runs to 15 residues. CDR3 coding DNA: TGTGCCAGCAGCCTCGACTCTGGCTCTGGAAACACCATATATTTT. Translation: CASSLDSGSGNTIYF. The variable domain in full, completed from reference TRBV11-2 and TRBJ1-3, reads EAGVAQSPRYKIIEKRQSVAFWCNPISGHATLYWYQQILGQGPKLLIQFQNNGVVDDSQLPKDRFSAERLKGVDSTLKIQPAKLEDSAVYLCASSLDSGSGNTIYFGEGSWLTVV.

The rearrangement links TRBV3-1 (or the pseudogene TRBV3-2) to TRBJ2-5, with 7 bases identical to TRBD2. V dropped 6 bases and J dropped 3; count of bases not matched to a gene: 4. The CDR3 runs to 13 residues. Germline CDR1 is LGHDT and CDR2 is YNNKEL (reference sequence). DNA for the CDR3: TGTGCCAGCAGAGCGGGGTTTGAAGAGACCCAGTACTTC. Translated, it gives CASRAGFEETQYF.

The chain couples TRBV12-5 to TRBJ2-1; a possible D gene is TRBD1 (6 bases). The CDR3 length is 16 residues. Germline V CDR1 and CDR2: LGHNT, FRNRAP. The ends were cut back, 5 bases at V and 0 bases at J, with 14 bases in the middle. For the CDR3, the DNA is TGTGCTAGTGGTCTCCGGCGACAGGACTCCTACAATGAGCAGTTCTTC. Protein sequence: CASGLRRQDSYNEQFF.

Written as DNA, the CDR3 is TGTGCCAGCAGCCAGGAAAGGGGCGAGCAGTACTTC. It codes for CASSQERGEQYF. V is TRBV27 and J is TRBJ2-7, with a tentative D call TRBD1 (5 bases). Looked up from germline, CDR1 is MNHEY and CDR2 is SMNVEV (reference sequence). The CDR3 totals 12 residues. The ends were cut back, 6 bases at V and 6 bases at J, with 12 bases in the middle.

The chain links TRBV2 to TRBJ1-2, with D hard to call. The length of the CDR3 is 14 residues. CDR1 SNHLY and CDR2 FYNNEI come from the germline V gene. Deletions cut 3 bases from V and 0 bases from J, with 8 bases between. The CDR3 here is CASSEVDPNYGYTF. CDR3 in DNA: TGTGCCAGCAGTGAGGTAGATCCTAACTATGGCTACACCTTC.

The rearrangement joins TRBV20-1 to TRBJ1-4, with D uncertain. Germline V gene lookup returns CDR1 DFQATT and CDR2 SNEGSKA (reference sequence). The CDR3 spans 10 residues. V lost 1 base to trimming and J lost 7 bases, with 1 base between them. This CDR3 reads CSARGEKLFF. The DNA for the CDR3 is TGCAGTGCTAGAGGTGAAAAACTGTTTTTT.

This clone has a single count. CDR3 nucleotides: TGCGCCAGCAGCTTGAGGCCAGGGTCAGAGGAAAAACTGTTTTTT. As protein: CASSLRPGSEEKLFF. The J gene is TRBJ1-4, the V gene TRBV5-1; perhaps TRBD1 as D (5 bases). The CDR3 contains 15 residues. Germline CDR1 is SGHRS and CDR2 is YFSETQ. Trimming took off 1 base at V and 8 bases at J, with 15 bases between the two ends.